What follows describes a single T cell receptor beta chain. This entry is derived from a study of blood T cell repertoires in COVID-19. Looking at the study overall: The origin of the acute and convalescent COVID-19 samples was the United States, Italy and Spain. T cells, B-cell-depleted T cells, or PBMCs supplied cDNA or gDNA.

Some clones are missing from TCRdb's copy, which holds only in-frame ones; the method was immunoSEQ multiplex PCR. The repertoire holds 95,000 to 150,000 clones, with about 83% as singletons. The CDR3 totals 13 residues. Germline V gene lookup returns CDR1 LGHDT and CDR2 YNNKEL (reference sequence). Trimming shortened V by 4 bases and J by 6 bases, and 10 bases separated the two germline ends. Sequenced: peripheral blood. This chain connects TRBV3-1 (or the pseudogene TRBV3-2) to TRBJ1-5, with D possibly TRBD1 on 6 matching bases. This receptor was identified in a human donor in a cohort sampled during active COVID-19. The CDR3 bases are TGTGCCAGCAGCCGGAGGGGGGGTCAGCCCCAGCATTTT. This gives the protein CASSRRGGQPQHF.